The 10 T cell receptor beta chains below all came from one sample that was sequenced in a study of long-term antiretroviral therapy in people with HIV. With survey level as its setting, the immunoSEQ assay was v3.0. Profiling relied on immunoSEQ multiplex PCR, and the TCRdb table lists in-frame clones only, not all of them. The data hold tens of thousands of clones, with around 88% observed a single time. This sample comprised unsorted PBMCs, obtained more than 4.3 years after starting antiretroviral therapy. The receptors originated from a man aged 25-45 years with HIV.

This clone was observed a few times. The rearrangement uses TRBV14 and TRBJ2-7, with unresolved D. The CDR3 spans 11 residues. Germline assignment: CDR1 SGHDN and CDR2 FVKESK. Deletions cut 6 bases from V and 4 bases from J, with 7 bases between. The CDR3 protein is CASSKGYEQYF. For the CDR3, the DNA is TGTGCCAGCAGTAAGGGTTACGAGCAGTACTTC.

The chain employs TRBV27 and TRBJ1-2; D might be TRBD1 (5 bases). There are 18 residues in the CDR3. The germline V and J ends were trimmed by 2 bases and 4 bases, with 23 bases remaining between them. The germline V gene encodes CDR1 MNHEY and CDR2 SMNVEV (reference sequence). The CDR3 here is CASSLRGPAARFAYGYTF. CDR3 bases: TGTGCCAGCAGTTTACGGGGACCGGCCGCTAGATTTGCCTATGGCTACACCTTC.

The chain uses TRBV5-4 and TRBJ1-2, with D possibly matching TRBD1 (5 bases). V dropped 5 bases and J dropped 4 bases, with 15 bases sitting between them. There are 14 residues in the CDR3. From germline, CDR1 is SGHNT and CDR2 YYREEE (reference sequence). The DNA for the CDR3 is TGTGCCAGCAGGAGACCAACAGGCGGCTATGGCTACACCTTC. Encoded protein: CASRRPTGGYGYTF.

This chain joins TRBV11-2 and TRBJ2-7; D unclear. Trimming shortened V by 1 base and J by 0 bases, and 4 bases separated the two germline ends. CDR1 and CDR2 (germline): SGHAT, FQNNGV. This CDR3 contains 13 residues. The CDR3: CASSLANSYEQYF. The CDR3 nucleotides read TGTGCCAGCAGCTTAGCGAACTCCTACGAGCAGTACTTC.

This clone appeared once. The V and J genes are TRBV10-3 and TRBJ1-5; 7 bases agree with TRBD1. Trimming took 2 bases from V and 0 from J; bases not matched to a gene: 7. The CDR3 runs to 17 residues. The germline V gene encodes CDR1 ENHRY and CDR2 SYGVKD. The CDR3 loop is CAISESAGTDSNQPQHF. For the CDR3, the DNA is TGTGCCATCAGTGAGAGCGCCGGGACAGATAGCAATCAGCCCCAGCATTTT.

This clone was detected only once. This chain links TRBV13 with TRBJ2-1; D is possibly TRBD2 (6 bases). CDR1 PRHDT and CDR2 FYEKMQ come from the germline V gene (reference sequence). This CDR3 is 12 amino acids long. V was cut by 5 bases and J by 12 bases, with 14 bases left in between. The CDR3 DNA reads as TGTGCCAGCAGCACAGGACTAAAAGTGCAGTTCTTC. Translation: CASSTGLKVQFF.

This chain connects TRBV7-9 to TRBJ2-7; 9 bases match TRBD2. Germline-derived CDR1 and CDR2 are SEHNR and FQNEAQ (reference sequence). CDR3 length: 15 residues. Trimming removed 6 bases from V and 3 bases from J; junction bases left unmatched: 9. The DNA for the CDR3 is TGTGCCAGCAGTCTAACTAGCGGGCCGAGCTACGAGCAGTACTTC. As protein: CASSLTSGPSYEQYF.

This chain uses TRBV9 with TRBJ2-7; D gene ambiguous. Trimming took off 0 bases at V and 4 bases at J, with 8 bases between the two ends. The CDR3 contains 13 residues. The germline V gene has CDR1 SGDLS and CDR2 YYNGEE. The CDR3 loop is CASSVVGGYEQYF. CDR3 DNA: TGTGCCAGCAGCGTAGTTGGTGGGTACGAGCAGTACTTC.

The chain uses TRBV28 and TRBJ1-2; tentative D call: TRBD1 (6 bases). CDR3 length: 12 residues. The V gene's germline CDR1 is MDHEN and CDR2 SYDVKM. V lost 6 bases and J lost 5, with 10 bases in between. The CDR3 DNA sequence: TGTGCCAGCAGGTCAACAGGGTATGGCTACACCTTC. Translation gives CASRSTGYGYTF.

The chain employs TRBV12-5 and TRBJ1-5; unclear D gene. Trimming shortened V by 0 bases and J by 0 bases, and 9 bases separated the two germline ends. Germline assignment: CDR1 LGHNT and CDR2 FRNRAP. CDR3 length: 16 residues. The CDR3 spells CASGLVVSHSNQPQHF. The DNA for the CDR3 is TGTGCTAGTGGTTTGGTAGTCAGCCATAGCAATCAGCCCCAGCATTTT. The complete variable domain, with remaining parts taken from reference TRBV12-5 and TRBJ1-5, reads DARVTQTPRHKVTEMGQEVTMRCQPILGHNTVFWYRQTMMQGLELLAYFRNRAPLDDSGMPKDRFSAEMPDATLATLKIQPSEPRDSAVYFCASGLVVSHSNQPQHFGDGTRLSIL.